These 5 T cell receptor beta chains came from one sample sequenced in a study of response to subunit inactivated influenza vaccine. TCRdb reprocessed the RT-PCR reads with MiXCR, giving one entry per CDR3 protein. The sample has 540,000 or so distinct CDR3 sequences; over 10% are singletons. Source: PBMCs from blood, taken about 40 days after vaccination. These receptors were collected from a man over 45 who received an inactivated influenza vaccine.

V and J are TRBV20-1 and TRBJ2-3; D gene ambiguous. V shed 2 bases and J shed 11 bases, with 14 bases lying between them. The CDR3 spans 12 residues. Germline CDR1 reads DFQATT; CDR2 reads SNEGSKA (reference sequence). For the CDR3, the DNA is TGCAGTGCTAGAAACGTACCTCAGAGGCAGTATTTT. Its protein is CSARNVPQRQYF.

This clonotype was counted only a few times. The V and J genes are TRBV7-9 and TRBJ2-7; 10 nucleotides agree with TRBD1. Per germline, CDR1 SEHNR and CDR2 FQNEAQ (reference sequence). V lost 5 bases and J lost 5; bases outside the gene matches: 6. This CDR3 has 14 amino acids. CDR3 nucleotides: TGTGCCAGCAGCCGGGGACAGGGGCAAGACGAGCAGTACTTC. Residues: CASSRGQGQDEQYF.

A few counts support this clonotype. This chain joins TRBV7-2 and TRBJ1-5, with D maybe TRBD1 (6 bases). This CDR3 has 11 residues. Germline-derived CDR1 and CDR2 are SGHTA and FQGNSA. Trimming removed 6 bases at V and 12 bases at J, with 12 bases between. The CDR3 here is CASSLRGHQHF. The CDR3 nucleotides are TGTGCCAGCAGTCTCCGGGGGCACCAGCATTTT.

V and J are TRBV12-3 or TRBV12-4 and TRBJ2-7, with D hard to call. V was clipped by 6 bases and J by 4 bases, with 16 bases between them. The length of the CDR3 is 14 residues. The CDR3 region is CASSRRQEIYEQYF. Here the CDR3 DNA reads TGTGCCAGCAGCCGCCGGCAGGAGATTTACGAGCAGTACTTC.

The chain joins TRBV7-2 to TRBJ2-1, with D tentatively TRBD1 (6 bases). This CDR3 region has 16 residues. Germline V gene lookup returns CDR1 SGHTA and CDR2 FQGNSA. Trimming cost V 2 bases and J 0 bases, with 11 bases left between them. In DNA, the CDR3 is TGTGCCAGCAGCTTAACTAGGGGGAACTCCTACAATGAGCAGTTCTTC. Translation: CASSLTRGNSYNEQFF.